These T cell receptor beta chains were read from a single sample in a study of T cells after yellow fever vaccination. TCRdb re-called the 5' RACE reads with MiXCR, one entry per CDR3 protein. The top ten hold 0.4% to 0.65% of the sample, which has approximately 300,000 distinct CDR3 sequences, 10% to 15% seen once. Material: CD4+ T cells sorted from PBMCs, obtained 45 days after the yellow fever booster vaccination. Receptor source: a man under 40 who received the YFV17D yellow fever vaccine. CDR3s include the opening cysteine and the closing phenylalanine or tryptophan. The D gene is left open where the match is weak. Where a row states a size, it is once, few, many or the class of an expanded clone; other rows omit it.

d_call: -; clone_size: few; j_call: TRBJ1-2; v_call: TRBV30; cdr3_nt: TGTGCCTGGAGTGTAGGGGGGGTGCAGGGCTACACCTTC; cdr3_aa: CAWSVGGVQGYTF
d_call: -; clone_size: few; j_call: TRBJ2-5; v_call: TRBV20-1; cdr3_nt: TGCAGTGCTAGATCGGGAAAGAAAGAGACCCAGTACTTC; cdr3_aa: CSARSGKKETQYF
d_call: -; clone_size: -; j_call: TRBJ2-2; v_call: TRBV20-1; cdr3_nt: TGCAGTGCAGGACTAACCGGGGAGCTGTTTTTT; cdr3_aa: CSAGLTGELFF
d_call: -; clone_size: -; j_call: TRBJ2-5; v_call: TRBV7-2; cdr3_nt: TGTGCCAGCAGCTTAGCCCCCGAGTCCCAAGAGACCCAGTACTTC; cdr3_aa: CASSLAPESQETQYF
d_call: -; clone_size: few; j_call: TRBJ2-1; v_call: TRBV20-1; cdr3_nt: TGCAGTGCTAGACGAAGCGGCTACTCTTACAATGAGCAGTTCTTC; cdr3_aa: CSARRSGYSYNEQFF
d_call: TRBD2; clone_size: -; j_call: TRBJ2-7; v_call: TRBV12-3/TRBV12-4; cdr3_nt: TGTGCCAGCAGGAGGACTAGCGGGAGTGGGGAGCAGTACTTC; cdr3_aa: CASRRTSGSGEQYF
d_call: -; clone_size: -; j_call: TRBJ2-6; v_call: TRBV2; cdr3_nt: TGTGCCAGCAGTGAAGCTGGGGGAAGTGGGGCCAACGTCCTGACTTTC; cdr3_aa: CASSEAGGSGANVLTF
d_call: TRBD1; clone_size: few; j_call: TRBJ2-5; v_call: TRBV11-2; cdr3_nt: TGTGCCAGCAGCTCGGACAGGGGGCGCACGGAGACCCAGTACTTC; cdr3_aa: CASSSDRGRTETQYF
d_call: TRBD2; clone_size: many; j_call: TRBJ2-5; v_call: TRBV6-2/TRBV6-3; cdr3_nt: TGTGCCAGCAGTTACATAGCGGGAGGCGAGACCCAGTACTTC; cdr3_aa: CASSYIAGGETQYF
d_call: -; clone_size: few; j_call: TRBJ2-7; v_call: TRBV20-1; cdr3_nt: TGCAGTGCTAGAGATGGCCAACGGAAAACCTACGAGCAGTACTTC; cdr3_aa: CSARDGQRKTYEQYF
d_call: -; clone_size: few; j_call: TRBJ2-1; v_call: TRBV20-1; cdr3_nt: TGCAGTGCTAGATTATCCGTGGTGGGCGGGAATGAGCAGTTCTTC; cdr3_aa: CSARLSVVGGNEQFF
d_call: TRBD2; clone_size: -; j_call: TRBJ2-7; v_call: TRBV29-1; cdr3_nt: TGCAGCGTTGTTGCTAGCGGAGGGCGATACGAGCAGTACTTC; cdr3_aa: CSVVASGGRYEQYF
d_call: TRBD1; clone_size: few; j_call: TRBJ2-5; v_call: TRBV20-1; cdr3_nt: TGCAGTGCTAGAGGACAGGGCCAAGAGACCCAGTACTTC; cdr3_aa: CSARGQGQETQYF
d_call: -; clone_size: -; j_call: TRBJ1-1; v_call: TRBV6-1; cdr3_nt: TGTGCCAGCAGGGTAGTAAGGGGGGCGAGTGGGCCTGAAGCTTTCTTT; cdr3_aa: CASRVVRGASGPEAFF
d_call: TRBD2; clone_size: few; j_call: TRBJ2-1; v_call: TRBV10-1; cdr3_nt: TGCGCCAGCAGTGAGCTCGGGACTAAGTTCTTC; cdr3_aa: CASSELGTKFF
d_call: -; clone_size: -; j_call: TRBJ1-4; v_call: TRBV7-2; cdr3_nt: TGTGCCAGCAGCTTCGAGTATGAAAAACTGTTTTTT; cdr3_aa: CASSFEYEKLFF
d_call: TRBD2; clone_size: -; j_call: TRBJ2-1; v_call: TRBV5-4; cdr3_nt: TGTGCCAGCAGTACCGGGCGGGGGGCTTGGAATGAGCTGTTCTTC; cdr3_aa: CASSTGRGAWNELFF
d_call: -; clone_size: -; j_call: TRBJ2-7; v_call: TRBV5-1; cdr3_nt: TGCGCCAGCAGCTTGGCCGCGGGCTCCTCTTACGAGCAGTACTTC; cdr3_aa: CASSLAAGSSYEQYF
d_call: TRBD2; clone_size: -; j_call: TRBJ2-7; v_call: TRBV9; cdr3_nt: TGTGCCAGCAGCGCAAAATCTAGCGGTAAGACGGTCGACCACGAGCAGTACTTC; cdr3_aa: CASSAKSSGKTVDHEQYF
d_call: -; clone_size: -; j_call: TRBJ2-6; v_call: TRBV6-1; cdr3_nt: TGTGCCAGCAGGCCGCGGATTCTCTGGACAGGGGCCAACGTCCTGACTTTC; cdr3_aa: CASRPRILWTGANVLTF
d_call: TRBD2; clone_size: many; j_call: TRBJ2-7; v_call: TRBV12-3/TRBV12-4; cdr3_nt: TGTGCCAGCACCCTATCGGAGACTAGCGGTTACGAGCAGTACTTC; cdr3_aa: CASTLSETSGYEQYF
d_call: -; clone_size: few; j_call: TRBJ1-2; v_call: TRBV3-1; cdr3_nt: TGTGCCAGCAGCACTCGAGAAAAGAACTATGGCTACACCTTC; cdr3_aa: CASSTREKNYGYTF
d_call: -; clone_size: -; j_call: TRBJ2-2; v_call: TRBV5-1; cdr3_nt: TGCGCCAGCAGCCCGCAGCTCACCGGGGAGCTGTTTTTT; cdr3_aa: CASSPQLTGELFF
d_call: -; clone_size: -; j_call: TRBJ2-1; v_call: TRBV4-3; cdr3_nt: TGCGCCAGCAGCCAGAGACTCGTTCGTGAGCAGTTCTTC; cdr3_aa: CASSQRLVREQFF
d_call: -; clone_size: -; j_call: TRBJ2-6; v_call: TRBV4-3; cdr3_nt: TGCGCCAGCAGCCAAGGAGTCTCTGGGGCCAACGTCCTGACTTTC; cdr3_aa: CASSQGVSGANVLTF
d_call: TRBD1; clone_size: few; j_call: TRBJ1-3; v_call: TRBV5-1; cdr3_nt: TGCGCCAGCAGCTTTGACGGGACAGGCGGAAACACCATATATTTT; cdr3_aa: CASSFDGTGGNTIYF
d_call: TRBD1; clone_size: -; j_call: TRBJ2-5; v_call: TRBV5-1; cdr3_nt: TGCGCCAGCACGGGGGGACAGGGAGCAGAGACCCAGTACTTC; cdr3_aa: CASTGGQGAETQYF
d_call: -; clone_size: -; j_call: TRBJ2-1; v_call: TRBV4-3; cdr3_nt: TGCGCCAGCAGCCAAGGGGATTACAATGAGCAGTTCTTC; cdr3_aa: CASSQGDYNEQFF
d_call: -; clone_size: -; j_call: TRBJ2-1; v_call: TRBV4-3; cdr3_nt: TGCGCCAACAGCCAAGATCTCTCCGGAACAGCTTACAATGAGCAGTTCTTC; cdr3_aa: CANSQDLSGTAYNEQFF
d_call: -; clone_size: -; j_call: TRBJ2-3; v_call: TRBV5-1; cdr3_nt: TGCGCCAGCAGCTTGACAGTTCCTAGCACAGATACGCAGTATTTT; cdr3_aa: CASSLTVPSTDTQYF
d_call: -; clone_size: few; j_call: TRBJ1-5; v_call: TRBV4-1; cdr3_nt: TGCGCCAGCAGCCAAGAGATTAATCAGCCCCAGCATTTT; cdr3_aa: CASSQEINQPQHF
d_call: TRBD1; clone_size: -; j_call: TRBJ2-5; v_call: TRBV30; cdr3_nt: TGTGCCTGGAGCAGGACAGGGGAAGAGACCCAGTACTTC; cdr3_aa: CAWSRTGEETQYF
d_call: TRBD2; clone_size: few; j_call: TRBJ2-1; v_call: TRBV20-1; cdr3_nt: TGCAGTGCTAGAGATAGCGGGAGGCGGGATGAGCAGTTCTTC; cdr3_aa: CSARDSGRRDEQFF
d_call: -; clone_size: few; j_call: TRBJ2-2; v_call: TRBV5-1; cdr3_nt: TGCGCCAGCAGCTTGCCGGGAGAAGGGGAGCTGTTTTTT; cdr3_aa: CASSLPGEGELFF
d_call: TRBD1; clone_size: -; j_call: TRBJ2-7; v_call: TRBV20-1; cdr3_nt: TGCAGTGCTAGCGCCGCCCAGGGGGCGCAGCAGTACTTC; cdr3_aa: CSASAAQGAQQYF
d_call: -; clone_size: -; j_call: TRBJ1-2; v_call: TRBV12-5; cdr3_nt: TGTGCTAGTGGTTTGCGGCTTTCCGGGTCGATAACTAACTATGGCTACACCTTC; cdr3_aa: CASGLRLSGSITNYGYTF
d_call: TRBD1; clone_size: -; j_call: TRBJ1-1; v_call: TRBV7-8; cdr3_nt: TGTGCCAGCAGCGCCCGACAGGGAACGACTGAAGCTTTCTTT; cdr3_aa: CASSARQGTTEAFF
d_call: -; clone_size: few; j_call: TRBJ2-3; v_call: TRBV5-1; cdr3_nt: TGCGCCAGCACCCGAGGGCCAGGAGGAGATACGCAGTATTTT; cdr3_aa: CASTRGPGGDTQYF
d_call: -; clone_size: -; j_call: TRBJ2-1; v_call: TRBV15; cdr3_nt: TGTGCCACCAGCAGACCCCGAGTGGAAGATCAGTTCTTC; cdr3_aa: CATSRPRVEDQFF
d_call: -; clone_size: -; j_call: TRBJ2-1; v_call: TRBV14; cdr3_nt: TGTGCCAGCAGCCAAGATCGCAGGGACGAGCAGTTCTTC; cdr3_aa: CASSQDRRDEQFF
d_call: -; clone_size: -; j_call: TRBJ1-1; v_call: TRBV6-5; cdr3_nt: TGTGCCAGCAGTTACTCAGGGGCGAACACTGAAGCTTTCTTT; cdr3_aa: CASSYSGANTEAFF
d_call: -; clone_size: few; j_call: TRBJ1-3; v_call: TRBV4-1; cdr3_nt: TGCGCCAGCAGCCTTCAGCGCCGCTCTGGAAACACCATATATTTT; cdr3_aa: CASSLQRRSGNTIYF
d_call: -; clone_size: -; j_call: TRBJ1-6; v_call: TRBV3-1; cdr3_nt: TGTGCCAGCAGCCAAGATCTTTCCAGGGGAAGGCTACACTTT; cdr3_aa: CASSQDLSRGRLHF
d_call: -; clone_size: -; j_call: TRBJ2-2; v_call: TRBV12-3/TRBV12-4; cdr3_nt: TGTGCCAGCAGCCCCCACCTAGCTCCCGGGGAGCTGTTTTTT; cdr3_aa: CASSPHLAPGELFF